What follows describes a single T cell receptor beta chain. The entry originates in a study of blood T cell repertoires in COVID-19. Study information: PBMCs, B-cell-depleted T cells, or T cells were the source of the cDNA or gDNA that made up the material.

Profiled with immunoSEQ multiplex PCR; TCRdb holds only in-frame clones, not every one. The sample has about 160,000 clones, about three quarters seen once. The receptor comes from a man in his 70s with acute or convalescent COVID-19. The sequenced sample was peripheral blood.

CDR3 amino acids: CASSQTTSGGADEQFF. Written as DNA, the CDR3 is TGCGCCAGCAGCCAGACTACTAGCGGGGGGGCCGATGAGCAGTTCTTC. The J gene is TRBJ2-1, the V gene TRBV4-1; 13 bases line up with TRBD2. V lost 3 bases, J lost 8 bases, and 7 bases stayed unmatched. The CDR3 contains 16 residues. Looked up from germline, CDR1 is MGHRA and CDR2 is YSYEKL.